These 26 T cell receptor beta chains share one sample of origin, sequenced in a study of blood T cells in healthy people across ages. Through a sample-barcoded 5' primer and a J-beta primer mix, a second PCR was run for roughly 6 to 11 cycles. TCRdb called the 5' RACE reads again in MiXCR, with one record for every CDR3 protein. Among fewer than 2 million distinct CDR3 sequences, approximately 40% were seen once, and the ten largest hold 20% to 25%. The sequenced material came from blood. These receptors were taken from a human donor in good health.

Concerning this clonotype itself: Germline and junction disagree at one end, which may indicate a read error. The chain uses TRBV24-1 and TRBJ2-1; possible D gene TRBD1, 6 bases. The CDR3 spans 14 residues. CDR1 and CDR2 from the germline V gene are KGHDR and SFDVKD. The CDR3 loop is CATRDLKGQGKQFF. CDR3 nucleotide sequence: TGTGCCACCAGGGATTTGAAGGGTCAGGGGAAGCAGTTCTTC.

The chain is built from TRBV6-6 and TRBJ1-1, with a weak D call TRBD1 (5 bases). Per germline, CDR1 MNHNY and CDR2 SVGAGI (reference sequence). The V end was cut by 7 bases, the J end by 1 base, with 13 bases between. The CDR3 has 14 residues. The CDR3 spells CASNPSGENTEAFF. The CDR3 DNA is TGTGCCAGCAATCCTTCGGGGGAGAACACTGAAGCTTTCTTT.

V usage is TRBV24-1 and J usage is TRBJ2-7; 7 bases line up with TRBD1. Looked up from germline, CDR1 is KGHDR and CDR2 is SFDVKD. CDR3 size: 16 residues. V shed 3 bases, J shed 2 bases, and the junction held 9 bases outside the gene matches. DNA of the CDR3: TGTGCCACCAGTGATCCTTCGGGGACAGTTCCCTACGAGCAGTACTTC. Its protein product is CATSDPSGTVPYEQYF.

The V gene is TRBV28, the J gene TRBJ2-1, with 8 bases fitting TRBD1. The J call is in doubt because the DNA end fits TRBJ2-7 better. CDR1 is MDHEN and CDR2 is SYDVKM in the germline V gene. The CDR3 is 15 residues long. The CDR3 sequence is CASSLLSRGRHEQYF. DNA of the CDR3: TGTGCCAGCAGTTTATTATCCAGGGGGCGGCACGAGCAGTACTTC.

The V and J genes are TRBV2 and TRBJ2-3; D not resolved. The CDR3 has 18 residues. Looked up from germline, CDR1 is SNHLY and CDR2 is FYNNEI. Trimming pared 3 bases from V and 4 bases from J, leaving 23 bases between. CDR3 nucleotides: TGTGCCAGCAGTGAGCCAGTACCCGGGCTGCCTGGTTCAGATACGCAGTATTTT. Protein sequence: CASSEPVPGLPGSDTQYF.

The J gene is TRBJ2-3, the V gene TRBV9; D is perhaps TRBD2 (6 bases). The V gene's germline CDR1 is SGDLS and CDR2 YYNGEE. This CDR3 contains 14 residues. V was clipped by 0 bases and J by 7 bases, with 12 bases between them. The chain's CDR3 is CASSVASRGNTQYF. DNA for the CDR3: TGTGCCAGCAGCGTAGCGTCCCGGGGGAATACGCAGTATTTT.

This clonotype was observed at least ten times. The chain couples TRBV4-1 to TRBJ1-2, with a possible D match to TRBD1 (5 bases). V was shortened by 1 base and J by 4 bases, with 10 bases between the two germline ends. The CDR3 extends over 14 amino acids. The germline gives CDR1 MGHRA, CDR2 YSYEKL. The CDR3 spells CASSQVGGGYGYTF. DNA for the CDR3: TGCGCCAGCAGCCAAGTTGGGGGAGGCTATGGCTACACCTTC.

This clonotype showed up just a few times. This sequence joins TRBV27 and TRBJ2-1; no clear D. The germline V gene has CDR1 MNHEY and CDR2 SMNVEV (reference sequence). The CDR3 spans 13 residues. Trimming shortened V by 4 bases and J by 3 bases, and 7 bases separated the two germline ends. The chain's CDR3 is CASSSLLYNEQFF. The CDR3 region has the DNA TGTGCCAGCAGTTCCCTCCTCTACAATGAGCAGTTCTTC.

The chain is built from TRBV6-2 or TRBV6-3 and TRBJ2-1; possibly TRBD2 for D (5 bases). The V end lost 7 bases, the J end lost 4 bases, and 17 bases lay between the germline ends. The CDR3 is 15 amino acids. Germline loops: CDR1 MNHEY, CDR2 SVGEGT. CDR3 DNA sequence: TGTGCCAGCATCCCAATGGTAGCGACGTACAATGAGCAGTTCTTC. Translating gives CASIPMVATYNEQFF.

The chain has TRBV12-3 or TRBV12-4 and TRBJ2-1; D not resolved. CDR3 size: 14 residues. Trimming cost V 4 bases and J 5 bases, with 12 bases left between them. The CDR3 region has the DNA TGTGCCAGCAGTTCCCTATTTACCCACAATGAGCAGTTCTTC. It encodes CASSSLFTHNEQFF.

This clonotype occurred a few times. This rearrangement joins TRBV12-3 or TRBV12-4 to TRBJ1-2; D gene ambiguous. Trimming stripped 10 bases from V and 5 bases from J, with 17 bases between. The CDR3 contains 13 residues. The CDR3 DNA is TGTGCCACAAAAGTGGTGGGGTCTTATGGCTACACCTTC. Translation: CATKVVGSYGYTF.

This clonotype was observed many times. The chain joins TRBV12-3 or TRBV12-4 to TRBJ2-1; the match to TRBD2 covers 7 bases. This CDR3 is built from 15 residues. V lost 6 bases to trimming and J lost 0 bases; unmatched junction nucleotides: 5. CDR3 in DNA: TGTGCCAGCAGCCAAAGCGGGGACTCCTACAATGAGCAGTTCTTC. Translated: CASSQSGDSYNEQFF.

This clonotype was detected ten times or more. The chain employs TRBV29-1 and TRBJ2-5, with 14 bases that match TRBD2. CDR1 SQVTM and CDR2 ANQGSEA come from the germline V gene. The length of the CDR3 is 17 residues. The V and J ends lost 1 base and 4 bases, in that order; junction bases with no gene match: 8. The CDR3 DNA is TGCAGCGTTGAAGTAGGACTAGCGGGGGGTTTCTTAGAGACCCAGTACTTC. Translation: CSVEVGLAGGFLETQYF.

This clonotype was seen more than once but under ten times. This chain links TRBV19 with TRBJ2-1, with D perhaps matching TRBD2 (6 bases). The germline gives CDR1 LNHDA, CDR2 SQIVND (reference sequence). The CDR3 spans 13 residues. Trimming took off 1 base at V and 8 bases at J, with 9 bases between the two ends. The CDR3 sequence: CASSIAPGDEQFF. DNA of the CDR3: TGTGCCAGTAGTATAGCCCCGGGGGATGAGCAGTTCTTC.

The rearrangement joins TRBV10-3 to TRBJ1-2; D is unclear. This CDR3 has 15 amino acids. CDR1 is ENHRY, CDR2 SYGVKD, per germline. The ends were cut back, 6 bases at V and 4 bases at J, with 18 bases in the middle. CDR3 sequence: CAIRPGDFGGYGYTF. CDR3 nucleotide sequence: TGTGCCATCAGACCTGGTGACTTCGGCGGCTATGGCTACACCTTC.

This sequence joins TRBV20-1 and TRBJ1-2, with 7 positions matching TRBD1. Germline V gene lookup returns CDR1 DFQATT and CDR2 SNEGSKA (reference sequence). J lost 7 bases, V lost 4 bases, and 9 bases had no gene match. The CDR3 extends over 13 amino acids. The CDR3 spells CSATRQGGRGYTF. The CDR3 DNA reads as TGCAGTGCTACCAGACAGGGAGGACGTGGCTACACCTTC.

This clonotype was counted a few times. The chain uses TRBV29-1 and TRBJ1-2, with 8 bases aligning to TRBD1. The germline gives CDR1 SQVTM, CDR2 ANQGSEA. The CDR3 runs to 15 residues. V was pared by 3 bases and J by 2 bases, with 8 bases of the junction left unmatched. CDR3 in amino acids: CSVDQGRGRNYGYTF. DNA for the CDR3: TGCAGCGTTGATCAGGGCAGGGGGCGAAACTATGGCTACACCTTC.

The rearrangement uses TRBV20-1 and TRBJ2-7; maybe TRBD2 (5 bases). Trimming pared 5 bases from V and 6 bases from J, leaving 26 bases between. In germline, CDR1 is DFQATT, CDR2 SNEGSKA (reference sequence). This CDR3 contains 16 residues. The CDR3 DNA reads TGCAGTGCTGGTAGCGTTTTTAACTCCTATAGGTCCGAGCAGTACTTC. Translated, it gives CSAGSVFNSYRSEQYF.

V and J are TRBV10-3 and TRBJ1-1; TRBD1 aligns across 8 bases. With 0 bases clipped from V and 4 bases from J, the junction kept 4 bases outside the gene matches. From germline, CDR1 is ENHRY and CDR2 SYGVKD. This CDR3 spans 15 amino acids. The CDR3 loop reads CAISESADRGTEAFF. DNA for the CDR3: TGTGCCATCAGTGAGTCAGCCGACAGGGGCACTGAAGCTTTCTTT.

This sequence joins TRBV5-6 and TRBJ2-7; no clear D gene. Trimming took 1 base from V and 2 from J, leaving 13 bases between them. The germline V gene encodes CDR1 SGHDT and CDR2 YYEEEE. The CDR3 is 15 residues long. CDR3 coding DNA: TGTGCCAGCAGCTTGCTTTCGCCTCCCCCCTACGAGCAGTACTTC. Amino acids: CASSLLSPPPYEQYF.

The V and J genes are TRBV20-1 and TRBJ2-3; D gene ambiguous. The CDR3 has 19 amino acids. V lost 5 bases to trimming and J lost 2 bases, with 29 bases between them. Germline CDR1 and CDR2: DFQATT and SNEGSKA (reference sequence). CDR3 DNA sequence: TGCAGTGCTCGCCCCGCGGCGCTGGGCAGCTCAGCCCTCACAGATACGCAGTATTTT. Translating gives CSARPAALGSSALTDTQYF.

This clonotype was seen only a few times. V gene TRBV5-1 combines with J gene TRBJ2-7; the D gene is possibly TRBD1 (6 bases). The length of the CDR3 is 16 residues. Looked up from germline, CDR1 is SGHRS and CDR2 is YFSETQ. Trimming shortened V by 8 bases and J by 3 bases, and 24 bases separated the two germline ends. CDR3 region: CASTPAQGQSIYEQYF. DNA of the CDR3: TGCGCCAGTACCCCGGCCCAGGGGCAAAGTATCTACGAGCAGTACTTC. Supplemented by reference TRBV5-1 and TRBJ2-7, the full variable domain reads KAGVTQTPRYLIKTRGQQVTLSCSPISGHRSVSWYQQTPGQGLQFLFEYFSETQRNKGNFPGRFSGRQFSNSRSEMNVSTLELGDSALYLCASTPAQGQSIYEQYFGPGTRLTVT.

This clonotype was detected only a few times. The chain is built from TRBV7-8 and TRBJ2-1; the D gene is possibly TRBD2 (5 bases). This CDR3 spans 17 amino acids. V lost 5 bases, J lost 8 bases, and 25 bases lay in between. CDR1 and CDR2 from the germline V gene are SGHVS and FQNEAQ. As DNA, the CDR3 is TGTGCCAGCAGCCTCCGCCCCCGGGAAAACCCTTGCCATGAGCAGTTCTTC. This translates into CASSLRPRENPCHEQFF. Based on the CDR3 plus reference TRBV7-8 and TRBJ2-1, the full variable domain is GAGVSQSPRYKVAKRGQDVALRCDPISGHVSLFWYQQALGQGPEFLTYFQNEAQLDKSGLPSDRFFAERPEGSVSTLKIQRTQQEDSAVYLCASSLRPRENPCHEQFFGPGTRLTVL.

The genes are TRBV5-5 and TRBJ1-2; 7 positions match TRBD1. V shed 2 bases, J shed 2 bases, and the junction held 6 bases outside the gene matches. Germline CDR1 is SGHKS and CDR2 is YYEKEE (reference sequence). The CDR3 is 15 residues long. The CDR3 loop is CASSFLWDSNYGYTF. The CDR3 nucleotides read TGTGCCAGCAGCTTCCTCTGGGACAGCAACTATGGCTACACCTTC.

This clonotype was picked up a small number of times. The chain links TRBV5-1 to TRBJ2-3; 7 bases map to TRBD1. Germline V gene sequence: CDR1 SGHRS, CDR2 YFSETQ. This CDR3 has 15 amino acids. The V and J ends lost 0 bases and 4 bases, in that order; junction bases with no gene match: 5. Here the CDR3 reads CASSLDGQVSDTQYF. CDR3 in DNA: TGCGCCAGCAGCTTGGATGGACAGGTCTCAGATACGCAGTATTTT.

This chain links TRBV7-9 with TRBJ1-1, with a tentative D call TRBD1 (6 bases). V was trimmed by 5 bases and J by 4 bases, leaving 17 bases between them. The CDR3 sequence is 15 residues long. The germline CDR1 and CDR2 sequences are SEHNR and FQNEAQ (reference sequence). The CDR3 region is CASSPKTGGGTEAFF. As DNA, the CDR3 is TGTGCCAGCAGCCCGAAGACAGGTGGCGGCACTGAAGCTTTCTTT.